The clone carrying this T cell receptor (beta chain) occurred once. This entry is derived from a study of identical twins. TCRdb re-called the 5' RACE reads with MiXCR, one entry per CDR3 protein. The sample includes roughly 570,000 distinct CDR3 sequences, roughly 9.5% seen only once; the top ten take under 3.5%. The CDR3 length is 14 residues. V was pared by 2 bases and J by 2 bases, with 9 bases between. Germline V gene data show CDR1 as SGHDT and CDR2 as YYEEEE. The sample was also linked to a second study, of yellow fever vaccine responses in identical twins. From that second work: In identical twins, vaccine T cell responses appeared partly shared and partly individual.

This TCR was sampled from a woman in her late teens or twenties in good health. The rearrangement links TRBV5-6 to TRBJ2-3, with D unresolved. The specimen was PBMCs. The CDR3 sequence is CASSFWQATDTQYF. The DNA for the CDR3 is TGTGCCAGCAGCTTTTGGCAGGCCACAGATACGCAGTATTTT.